This entry concerns a single TCR beta chain. Germline CDR1 is SGHRS and CDR2 is YFSETQ. The CDR3 has 14 residues. V was shortened by 0 bases and J by 3 bases, with 7 bases between the two germline ends. Authors' methods: Estimates of nucleated cell counts were drawn from the amplification of reference gene primers. Repertoires were generated with immunoSEQ multiplex PCR, while TCRdb's copy carries only in-frame clones and drops some. The DNA was the basis for D and trimming; V, J and clone size are from that table. The data contain more than 200,000 clones, approximately 80% of them singletons. The data were taken from a study of blood T cell repertoires in COVID-19. At the level of the study: Spain, Italy and the United States supplied samples that represented acute and convalescent COVID-19. PBMCs, B-cell-depleted T cells, or T cells provided the cDNA or gDNA that made up the material.

The source material was peripheral blood. This chain joins TRBV5-1 and TRBJ1-5; unclear D gene. The sequence came from a man aged 55 to 70 with acute or convalescent COVID-19. This CDR3 reads CASSLVESNQPQHF. Written as DNA, the CDR3 is TGCGCCAGCAGCTTGGTGGAGTCCAATCAGCCCCAGCATTTT.